One and the same sample provided the 28 T cell receptor beta chains below, sequenced in a study of shared clonotypes between healthy human individuals. Assay used: immunoSEQ multiplex PCR; TCRdb lists only in-frame clones, some missing. The profile shows over a million clones, 95% to 97% of them singletons. Sequencing was performed on naive CD4+ T cells sorted from blood. Noted subset: CD45RA+ positively selected. The receptors shown here come from a young man in good health.

The rearrangement links TRBV5-1 to TRBJ2-2; D uncertain. Trimming left V 4 bases short and J 3 bases short, with 13 bases between. The CDR3 covers 15 residues. Germline V CDR1 and CDR2: SGHRS, YFSETQ. The CDR3 sequence is CASSEARGDTGELFF. As DNA, the CDR3 is TGCGCCAGCAGCGAAGCGCGTGGGGACACCGGGGAGCTGTTTTTT.

This clone was found once. The V call is TRBV30, the J call TRBJ2-5; 12 bases fit TRBD1. Per germline, CDR1 GTSNPN and CDR2 SVGIG (reference sequence). Unmatched junction bases numbered 9, after V lost 5 bases and J lost 5 bases. CDR3 length equals 15 residues. CDR3 protein: CAWRLRDRGRETQYF. CDR3 sequence (DNA): TGTGCCTGGCGCCTACGGGACAGGGGGCGGGAGACCCAGTACTTC.

The V gene is TRBV5-1, the J gene TRBJ2-7; 10 nucleotides match TRBD2. The V gene end was trimmed by 2 bases and the J gene end by 2 bases; junction bases not matched to a gene: 4. Germline CDR1 is SGHRS and CDR2 is YFSETQ. The CDR3 totals 15 residues. CDR3 protein: CASSFEREGPYEQYF. CDR3 DNA: TGCGCCAGCAGCTTCGAGCGGGAGGGACCCTACGAGCAGTACTTC.

CDR3 sequence reads: CARSLHYVDTILSYEQYF. CDR3 DNA: TGTGCCAGAAGCTTACATTACGTCGACACTATCCTCTCCTACGAGCAGTACTTC. The V and J genes are TRBV5-3 and TRBJ2-7; D call uncertain. TRBV5-3 is given ORF status, its function remaining uncertain. The V end was cut by 2 bases, the J end by 0 bases, with 21 bases between. This CDR3 has 18 amino acids.

The chain employs TRBV5-4 and TRBJ2-1; 11 nucleotides agree with TRBD2. Germline CDR1 and CDR2: SGHNT and YYREEE (reference sequence). V shed 1 base, J shed 6 bases, and the junction held 9 bases outside the gene matches. The CDR3 covers 17 residues. Here the CDR3 DNA reads TGTGCCAGCAGCTTGCCATCTAGCGGGAGGTGGGGCAATGAGCAGTTCTTC. Protein product: CASSLPSSGRWGNEQFF. The entire variable domain, with the rest obtained from reference TRBV5-4 and TRBJ2-1, is as follows: ETGVTQSPTHLIKTRGQQVTLRCSSQSGHNTVSWYQQALGQGPQFIFQYYREEENGRGNFPPRFSGLQFPNYSSELNVNALELDDSALYLCASSLPSSGRWGNEQFFGPGTRLTVL.

The chain links TRBV28 to TRBJ2-3, with TRBD2 as a possible D gene (5 bases). The CDR3 has 15 amino acids. Germline V gene lookup returns CDR1 MDHEN and CDR2 SYDVKM. V was shortened by 5 bases and J by 6 bases, with 18 bases between the two germline ends. CDR3 sequence: CASSTATTLRDTQYF. CDR3 bases: TGTGCCAGCAGTACCGCGACTACCCTTAGGGATACGCAGTATTTT.

Turning to this clone: The sample contains more than one DNA sequence encoding this CDR3. The V gene is TRBV7-8, the J gene TRBJ2-1, with 8 bases fitting TRBD2. CDR3 size: 15 residues. The germline gives CDR1 SGHVS, CDR2 FQNEAQ. The junction had 5 bases not matched to a gene; V was cut back by 1 base and J by 6 bases. CDR3 nucleotides: TGTGCCAGCAGCTTAGGGGCGGGAGGTCGCAATGAGCAGTTCTTC. Translating gives CASSLGAGGRNEQFF.

J is TRBJ2-7 and V is TRBV5-5; D is ambiguous. There are 13 residues in the CDR3. Germline assignment: CDR1 SGHKS and CDR2 YYEKEE (reference sequence). Trimming stripped 0 bases from V and 1 base from J, with 5 bases between. The CDR3 nucleotides read TGTGCCAGCAGCTTGGCGTCTTCCTACGAGCAGTACTTC. Translating gives CASSLASSYEQYF. Variable domain in full (rest from reference TRBV5-5 and TRBJ2-7): DAGVTQSPTHLIKTRGQQVTLRCSPISGHKSVSWYQQVLGQGPQFIFQYYEKEERGRGNFPDRFSARQFPNYSSELNVNALLLGDSALYLCASSLASSYEQYFGPGTRLTVT.

This chain links TRBV29-1 with TRBJ2-5; 11 nucleotides line up with TRBD2. The junction had 26 bases not matched to a gene; V was cut back by 5 bases and J by 9 bases. The germline gives CDR1 SQVTM, CDR2 ANQGSEA. The CDR3 has 19 residues. Here the CDR3 reads CSVQDRVRLAGILLQPQYF. The CDR3, as DNA: TGCAGCGTTCAGGACAGGGTTAGACTAGCGGGAATTTTGTTACAACCCCAGTACTTC. The full variable domain, rest sourced from reference TRBV29-1 and TRBJ2-5, is SAVISQKPSRDICQRGTSLTIQCQVDSQVTMMFWYRQQPGQSLTLIATANQGSEATYESGFVIDKFPISRPNLTFSTLTVSNMSPEDSSIYLCSVQDRVRLAGILLQPQYFGPGTRLLVL.

This clone occurred once. The chain employs TRBV6-6 and TRBJ2-1; possibly TRBD1 for D (5 bases). This CDR3 is 14 amino acids long. From germline, CDR1 is MNHNY and CDR2 SVGAGI (reference sequence). V was pared by 7 bases and J by 8 bases, with 18 bases between. This chain's CDR3 is CASTTTSGLDEQFF. In nucleotides, the CDR3 is TGTGCCAGCACCACGACATCAGGGCTTGATGAGCAGTTCTTC.

V usage is TRBV28 and J usage is TRBJ2-2, with a possible D match to TRBD2 (6 bases). CDR1 and CDR2 from the germline V gene are MDHEN and SYDVKM. V shed 6 bases and J shed 1 base, with 12 bases lying between them. The CDR3 is made up of 15 amino acids. Here the CDR3 reads CASSPSGRNTGELFF. CDR3 bases: TGTGCCAGCAGCCCCTCCGGGAGGAACACCGGGGAGCTGTTTTTT.

The chain combines TRBV5-8 with TRBJ2-2; tentatively, D is TRBD2 (8 bases). From germline, CDR1 is SGHTS and CDR2 YDEGEE. Trimming took 3 bases from V and 2 from J, leaving 26 bases between them. The CDR3 is 20 amino acids. The CDR3 nucleotides are TGTGCCAGCAGCTCTCCGGGACAGTACCCTTTAGCGGGAAACACCGGGGAGCTGTTTTTT. Translating gives CASSSPGQYPLAGNTGELFF.

The V and J genes are TRBV11-3 and TRBJ1-2; D is uncertain. Germline CDR1 reads SGHNT; CDR2 reads YENEEA. The V gene lost 6 bases and the J gene lost 7 bases, with 15 bases spanning the gap. CDR3 length: 13 residues. This chain's CDR3 is CASRQGRKIGYTF. The CDR3, as DNA: TGTGCCAGCAGGCAAGGGAGGAAGATTGGCTACACCTTC. The entire variable domain, with the rest obtained from reference TRBV11-3 and TRBJ1-2, is as follows: EAGVVQSPRYKIIEKKQPVAFWCNPISGHNTLYWYLQNLGQGPELLIRYENEEAVDDSQLPKDRFSAERLKGVDSTLKIQPAELGDSAVYLCASRQGRKIGYTFGSGTRLTVV.

This rearrangement joins TRBV30 to TRBJ1-1; no definite D call. The CDR3 sequence is 12 residues long. V lost 8 bases, J lost 1 base, and 11 bases lay in between. Germline-derived CDR1 and CDR2 are GTSNPN and SVGIG (reference sequence). The CDR3 reads CAADRRNTEAFF. CDR3 DNA sequence: TGTGCCGCGGACCGTCGGAACACTGAAGCTTTCTTT.

In its sample, this clone was seen once. The chain carries TRBV9 and TRBJ2-2, with a possible D match to TRBD2 (6 bases). V lost 0 bases and J 7 bases, leaving 10 bases between the germline ends. Germline loops: CDR1 SGDLS, CDR2 YYNGEE. CDR3 size: 14 residues. The CDR3 region has the DNA TGTGCCAGCAGCGTAGTTCTGGGGGGCGGGGAGCTGTTTTTT. Amino acid sequence: CASSVVLGGGELFF.

This rearrangement joins TRBV5-1 to TRBJ2-7, with a weak D call TRBD2 (6 bases). This CDR3 is 16 amino acids long. Germline lookup yields CDR1 SGHRS and CDR2 YFSETQ. Trimming pared 5 bases from V and 5 bases from J, leaving 23 bases between. In nucleotides, the CDR3 is TGCGCCAGCAGAGAATTTTCGGGACTGGGCGTCAACGAGCAGTACTTC. This codes for CASREFSGLGVNEQYF.

V and J are TRBV9 and TRBJ2-1, with TRBD2 matching 10 bases. V lost 4 bases and J lost 9; bases outside the gene matches: 4. The CDR3 has 13 amino acids. The germline V gene has CDR1 SGDLS and CDR2 YYNGEE. The CDR3 nucleotides are TGTGCCAGCAGCCGGACTAGCGGCAGTGAGCAGTTCTTC. Residues: CASSRTSGSEQFF.

This clone was observed a single time. The J gene is TRBJ2-1, the V gene TRBV30; 15 nucleotides align to TRBD2. Trimming removed 4 bases from V and 7 bases from J; junction bases left unmatched: 2. This CDR3 is built from 14 residues. Germline assignment: CDR1 GTSNPN and CDR2 SVGIG (reference sequence). The chain's CDR3 is CAWTGTSGRNEQFF. CDR3 DNA sequence: TGTGCCTGGACCGGGACTAGCGGGAGGAATGAGCAGTTCTTC.

Here the CDR3 reads CAIFQVGAYEQYF. CDR3 nucleotides: TGTGCCATTTTTCAAGTAGGGGCCTACGAGCAGTACTTC. The V and J genes are TRBV2 and TRBJ2-7; the D gene is possibly TRBD1 (5 bases). The CDR3 runs 13 residues. V was pared by 10 bases and J by 2 bases, with 15 bases between. Germline V gene data show CDR1 as SNHLY and CDR2 as FYNNEI.

The CDR3: CASSERGHQSSYEQYF. Written as DNA, the CDR3 is TGTGCCAGCAGTGAACGTGGACATCAAAGCTCCTACGAGCAGTACTTC. The V and J genes are TRBV2 and TRBJ2-7; TRBD1 is a possible D gene (5 bases). V was shortened by 2 bases and J by 0 bases, with 14 bases between the two germline ends. Germline V gene sequence: CDR1 SNHLY, CDR2 FYNNEI. The CDR3 is 16 amino acids.

The gene calls are TRBV7-8 and TRBJ1-4; unclear D gene. The CDR3 runs 13 residues. Germline V CDR1 and CDR2: SGHVS, FQNEAQ. V shed 1 base and J shed 3 bases, with 3 bases lying between them. CDR3: CASSLDANEKLFF. The DNA of the CDR3 is TGTGCCAGCAGCTTAGACGCTAATGAAAAACTGTTTTTT.

The chain joins TRBV19 to TRBJ1-5; perhaps TRBD1 as D (6 bases). CDR1 and CDR2 from the germline V gene are LNHDA and SQIVND (reference sequence). CDR3 length equals 13 residues. Trimming pared 5 bases from V and 4 bases from J, leaving 9 bases between. As DNA, the CDR3 is TGTGCCAGTAGTGTGGACAGAAATCAGCCCCAGCATTTT. Residues: CASSVDRNQPQHF.

The V and J genes are TRBV2 and TRBJ2-5; the D is unclear. The CDR3 contains 14 residues. The germline V and J ends were trimmed by 2 bases and 5 bases, with 12 bases remaining between them. The germline V gene encodes CDR1 SNHLY and CDR2 FYNNEI. CDR3 DNA sequence: TGTGCCAGCAGTGAACGGCTGCGTATGGAGACCCAGTACTTC. This codes for CASSERLRMETQYF.

CDR3 residues: CASSQGPGSYEQYF. The CDR3, as DNA: TGTGCCAGCAGCCAGGGACCTGGGAGCTACGAGCAGTACTTC. The chain links TRBV7-8 to TRBJ2-7; the D gene could be TRBD1 or TRBD2 (5 bases each). Per germline, CDR1 SGHVS and CDR2 FQNEAQ. This CDR3 is built from 14 residues. The germline V and J ends were trimmed by 5 bases and 3 bases, with 14 bases remaining between them.

The J gene is TRBJ2-2, the V gene TRBV5-1; D not certain. The ends were cut back, 0 bases at V and 0 bases at J, with 6 bases in the middle. Germline V gene data show CDR1 as SGHRS and CDR2 as YFSETQ. The CDR3 contains 15 residues. CDR3 residues: CASSLAVANTGELFF. The DNA of the CDR3 is TGCGCCAGCAGCTTGGCCGTCGCGAACACCGGGGAGCTGTTTTTT.

This chain connects TRBV11-2 to TRBJ1-2; D gene unclear. Looked up from germline, CDR1 is SGHAT and CDR2 is FQNNGV. This CDR3 is 12 amino acids long. Trimming took off 1 base at V and 5 bases at J, with 5 bases between the two ends. CDR3 DNA: TGTGCCAGCAGCTTAGGACAATATGGCTACACCTTC. Encoded protein: CASSLGQYGYTF.

As for this clone: Additional DNA sequences in this sample encode the identical CDR3. The chain uses TRBV28 and TRBJ2-7; 7 bases are shared with TRBD1. After removal of 3 bases from V and 0 bases from J, the junction contained 2 bases not matched to a gene. Germline CDR1 MDHEN, CDR2 SYDVKM. This CDR3 is built from 14 residues. The CDR3 sequence is CASSLTGISYEQYF. In DNA form, the CDR3 reads TGTGCCAGCAGTTTGACAGGGATCTCCTACGAGCAGTACTTC.

Note on this clone: The sample carries other DNA sequences with the same CDR3. The chain recombines TRBV19 with TRBJ1-5; 7 nucleotides agree with TRBD1. The V segment lost 5 bases and the J segment 4 bases; nucleotides outside the gene matches: 5. This CDR3 has 14 amino acids. Germline V gene data show CDR1 as LNHDA and CDR2 as SQIVND (reference sequence). CDR3 in amino acids: CASSPRQGNQPQHF. CDR3 nucleotides: TGTGCCAGTAGTCCCAGACAGGGTAATCAGCCCCAGCATTTT.